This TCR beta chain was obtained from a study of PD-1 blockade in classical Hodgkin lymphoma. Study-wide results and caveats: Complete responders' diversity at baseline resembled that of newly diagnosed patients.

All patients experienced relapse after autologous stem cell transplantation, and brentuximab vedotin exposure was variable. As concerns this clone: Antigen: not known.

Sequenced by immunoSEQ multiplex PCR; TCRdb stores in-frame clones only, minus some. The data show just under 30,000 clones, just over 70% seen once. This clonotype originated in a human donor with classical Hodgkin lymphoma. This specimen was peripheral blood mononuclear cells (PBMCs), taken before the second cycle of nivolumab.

The CDR3 reads CTSRLFCCAQSRANVLTF. CDR3 DNA: TGCACCAGCAGGTTATTTTGTTGTGCACAAAGTCGGGCCAACGTCCTGACTTTC. This rearrangement joins TRBV1 to TRBJ2-6; the table names TRBD1, a call not compared with the DNA. TRBV1 is a listed pseudogene. The length of the CDR3 is 18 residues.